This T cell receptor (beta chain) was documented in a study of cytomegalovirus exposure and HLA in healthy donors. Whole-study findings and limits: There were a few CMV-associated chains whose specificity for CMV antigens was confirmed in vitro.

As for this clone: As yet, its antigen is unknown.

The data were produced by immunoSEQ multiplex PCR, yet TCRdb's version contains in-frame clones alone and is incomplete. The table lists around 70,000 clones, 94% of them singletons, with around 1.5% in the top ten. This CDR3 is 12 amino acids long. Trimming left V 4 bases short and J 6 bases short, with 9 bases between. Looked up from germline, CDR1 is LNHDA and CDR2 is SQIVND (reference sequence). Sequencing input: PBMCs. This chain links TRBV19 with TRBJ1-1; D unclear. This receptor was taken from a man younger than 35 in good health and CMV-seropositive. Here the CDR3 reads CASSTDTSEAFF. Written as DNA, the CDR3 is TGTGCCAGTAGTACAGACACATCTGAAGCTTTCTTT.